This section outlines one TCR beta chain sequence together with its context. This clonotype was found many times. Its antigen has not been determined. No qualities accompany the bases; no much larger clone lies one base away. The sequencing machine was an Illumina HiSeq 2500. Quantitative 5'-RACE with molecular barcodes was used to prepare TCR beta libraries. The original methods were these. Disease-linked TCR variants were identified with a new computational method built on a probabilistic model of VDJ rearrangement. TCRdb reworked the public reads: Q25 trimming with fastp, MiXCR clone assembly, productive beta chains retained. Rows are unified per CDR3 protein, each entry keeping the most common DNA and genes. Clone size and V and J calls follow TCRdb, not the original study. Recorded for this sample are more than 500,000 distinct CDR3 sequences; under 5.5% of them occurred a single time. Jointly, the top ten make up 3.5% of the sample.

This sample was included in a study of CD8 T cells in ankylosing spondylitis (TCRdb year 2017). For context, the study as a whole: The study set out to find disease-linked TCR variants by profiling T cell receptor beta repertoires in ankylosing spondylitis patients and healthy donors. Peripheral blood was sampled, and synovial fluid was additionally collected from ankylosing spondylitis patients. The whole study cohort included some 100 healthy donors and roughly 24 ankylosing spondylitis patients. Overall study outcomes, separate from this receptor: Blood from ankylosing spondylitis patients appeared to be characterized by a TCR beta motif composed of eight highly homologous amino acid variants. The disease-linked clones were reported to be significantly enriched in matched synovial fluid samples from ankylosing spondylitis patients. Some of the motif variants had been reported before in the synovial fluid and blood of reactive arthritis patients, a finding that suggests common disease-initiation mechanisms. In peripheral blood, the disease-linked clones were found at relatively low frequencies and had a CD8+ phenotype.

Taken from cysteine to phenylalanine, the CDR3 has 14 residues. Only CDR3 DNA remains: 42 bases, in frame from the first base. Sequences DFQATT (CDR1) and SNEGSKA (CDR2) are obtained from the germline V gene (reference sequence). V sheds 6 bases and J sheds 5 bases, leaving 18 bases between their ends. The origin of this receptor is a male donor with ankylosing spondylitis. The chain links TRBV20-1 with TRBJ2-3, and perhaps TRBD1 as D gene, on 7 matching bases. Sequenced sample: blood, either unsorted or a sorted T cell fraction (not recorded which). The CDR3 loop reads CSAEGAGRGDTQYF. Read as DNA, the sequence is TGCAGTGCCGAGGGGGCGGGAAGGGGAGATACGCAGTATTTT.